Detailed here is one T cell receptor (beta chain). This sample was included in a study of blood T cell repertoires in COVID-19. Whole-study context: In each case, the material was cDNA or gDNA derived from T cells, B-cell-depleted T cells, or PBMCs.

How the authors handled the data: Amplifying reference gene primers gave estimates of nucleated cell counts. Repertoires were generated with immunoSEQ multiplex PCR, while TCRdb's copy carries only in-frame clones and drops some. V, J and clone size are taken as reported in that table, and D and trimming were inferred from the DNA itself. The sample records 90,000 to 150,000 clones, 79% being singletons. CDR3 length: 13 amino acids. The germline V gene encodes CDR1 LNHDA and CDR2 SQIVND (reference sequence). V lost 5 bases and J lost 5, with 12 bases in between. The source of this sequence is a woman older than 75 with acute or convalescent COVID-19. The V and J genes are TRBV19 and TRBJ2-5; D might be TRBD1 (8 bases). Sequenced input: peripheral blood. The CDR3 DNA reads as TGTGCCAGTAGTTCACAGGGGGGGGAGACCCAGTACTTC. It encodes CASSSQGGETQYF.